This note documents a single TCR beta chain sequence. Its antigen is currently not known. No clone much larger than this one lies a single base away; base qualities are absent. The junction shows trimming of 3 bases on V and 4 bases on J, plus 13 bases between the germline ends. CDR1 and CDR2, looked up from the germline V gene (reference sequence), are SEHNR and FQNEAQ. The CDR3 spans 15 residues, from the cysteine through the phenylalanine. The DNA shown is the 45-base CDR3, in frame from base 1. The healthy controls were volunteers from a blood bank in Maryland, USA. Libraries from unsorted PBMCs were made from 2 million PBMCs kept in RNAlater at -80 degrees C until RNA extraction. PBMCs were separated from peripheral blood using Ficoll-Hypaque density gradient centrifugation and then cryopreserved in liquid nitrogen. These data come from a study of neurological immune-mediated disorders (dated by TCRdb to the late 2010s). About the study as a whole: Peripheral blood TCR-beta repertoires from HTLV-I-associated myelopathy (HAM/TSP) patients, multiple sclerosis patients and healthy controls were compared by UMI-based sequencing. The cohort included some 68 subjects: roughly 15 with HAM/TSP, about 35 with multiple sclerosis, and 20 or so healthy controls. The roughly 100 TCR-beta libraries covered PBMC samples along with longitudinal samples, technical triplicates, and paired sorted CD4+ and CD8+ T-cell subsets. The paper as a whole reports these results and caveats: TCR clonal expansion was highest in HAM/TSP patients and lowest in MS patients, with MS patients falling below even healthy controls. No identical CDR3 amino acid sequences were found to be shared among expanded clones across subjects, suggesting that TCR-beta repertoires were private in all groups.

To synthesize cDNA, template-switch 5'RACE was performed with a primer carrying a 10-nucleotide random unique molecular identifier so that each TCR transcript was tagged. Over 180 million TCR-beta sequences, covering 15-18 subjects, were produced in each sequencing run. The RNeasy kit was used to extract total RNA. The KAPA Real-time Library Amplification kit was used to amplify TCR-beta VDJ regions with primers for the TCR constant region and the 5'RACE anchor. A first PCR added sample indexes and Illumina adaptors, after which a second PCR increased the library yield. After purification with Ampure beads, the TCR product of roughly 650 bp was size-selected on a 2% E-gel SizeSelection system. Before pooling, libraries had their quality checked on a Bioanalyzer, their concentration measured with Qubit, and their quantity determined with the Kapa Library Quantification kit. Paired-end 2 x 150 bp sequencing of the libraries was performed on an Illumina HiSeq 2500. To increase sequence diversity, roughly 24-30% phiX was spiked into each library pool. The source study handled its data this way. Quality-filtered reads were processed with the UMI-based MiGEC pipeline, and over 85% of raw TCR sequences were removed by the MiGEC pipeline during error correction. IMGT germline references were used for alignment of VDJ genes, and clonotypes were defined by a unique CDR3 amino acid sequence together with V-J genes. Clonal expansion, Shannon diversity, and CDR3 relatedness (CalcPairwiseDistances, ClusterSamples) were evaluated with VDJtools, and phylogenetic trees were built with CLCbio workbench. Clones with at least 8 unique UMIs were defined as expanded, with this threshold being based on coefficient-of-variation modelling across technical triplicates. The raw public data were reprocessed by TCRdb itself: fastp quality trimming at Q25, MiXCR clonotype calling, in-frame beta chains only. Each CDR3 protein appears once, grouped with its most common genes and DNA. None of the V and J calls come from the authors' own analysis; TCRdb made them. This sample comprises roughly 28,000 distinct CDR3 sequences, 12% of them detected only once. The ten largest make up less than 9% of the sample.

The chain was built from TRBV7-9 and TRBJ2-1; TRBD1 is a weak D gene call, 5 bases matching. The sample was PBMCs. This clonotype was sampled from a man aged 55-75 years in good health. The CDR3 has the sequence CASSFGRVFYNEQFF. The DNA reads as follows: TGTGCCAGCAGCTTCGGCAGGGTATTTTACAATGAGCAGTTCTTC.